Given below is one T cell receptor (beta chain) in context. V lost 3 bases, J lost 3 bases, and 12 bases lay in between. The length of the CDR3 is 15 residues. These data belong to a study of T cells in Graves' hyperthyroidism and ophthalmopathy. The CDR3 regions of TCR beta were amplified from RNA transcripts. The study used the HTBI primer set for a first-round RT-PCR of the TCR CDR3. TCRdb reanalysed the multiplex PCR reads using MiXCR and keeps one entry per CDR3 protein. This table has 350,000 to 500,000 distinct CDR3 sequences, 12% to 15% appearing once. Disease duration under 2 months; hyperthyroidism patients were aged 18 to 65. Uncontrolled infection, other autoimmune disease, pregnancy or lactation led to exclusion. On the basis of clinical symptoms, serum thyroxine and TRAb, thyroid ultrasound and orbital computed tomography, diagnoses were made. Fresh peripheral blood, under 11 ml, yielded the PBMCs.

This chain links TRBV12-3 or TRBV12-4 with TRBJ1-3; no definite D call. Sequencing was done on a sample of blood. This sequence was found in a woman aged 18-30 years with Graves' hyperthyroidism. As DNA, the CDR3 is TGTGCCAGCAGTTTCGAGGGTAGTAATGGAAACACCATATATTTT. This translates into CASSFEGSNGNTIYF.